A single sample gave rise to the 13 T cell receptor beta chains below, sequenced in a study of T-cell memory formation after mild COVID-19. TCRdb reprocessed the 5' RACE reads with MiXCR, giving one entry per CDR3 protein. This sample has 200,000 to 250,000 distinct CDR3 sequences, with roughly 9.4% found just once. Sequenced sample: PBMCs or a T cell subset sorted from them (not recorded which). These receptors were taken from a man in his late teens or twenties who had mild COVID-19 (a few samples of this study predate the infection). Cell type and time point are not known.

The chain uses TRBV7-2 and TRBJ2-1; D possibly corresponds to TRBD2 (6 bases). V lost 5 bases to trimming and J lost 3 bases, with 11 bases between them. The CDR3 length is 14 residues. The germline CDR1 and CDR2 sequences are SGHTA and FQGNSA. The CDR3 loop reads CASSATRNYNEQFF. The CDR3 bases are TGTGCCAGCAGCGCGACTAGAAACTACAATGAGCAGTTCTTC.

The gene calls are TRBV2 and TRBJ1-1; no clear D. Germline V lookup: CDR1 SNHLY, CDR2 FYNNEI. Trimming cost V 1 base and J 11 bases, with 14 bases left between them. CDR3 length: 13 residues. The DNA for the CDR3 is TGTGCCAGCAGTGAAGAGGTTCCTCACGGGGCTTTCTTT. Residues: CASSEEVPHGAFF. Supplemented by reference TRBV2 and TRBJ1-1, the full variable domain reads EPEVTQTPSHQVTQMGQEVILRCVPISNHLYFYWYRQILGQKVEFLVSFYNNEISEKSEIFDDQFSVERPDGSNFTLKIRSTKLEDSAMYFCASSEEVPHGAFFGQGTRLTVV.

This clonotype was seen only a few times. The rearrangement uses TRBV7-9 and TRBJ2-3, with D perhaps assigned TRBD1 or TRBD2 (5 bases each). Trimming cost V 5 bases and J 1 base, with 16 bases left between them. This CDR3 is built from 16 residues. The germline CDR1 and CDR2 sequences are SEHNR and FQNEAQ (reference sequence). The CDR3 DNA is TGTGCCAGCAGCCCCCGGGGCGGAACCGGCACAGATACGCAGTATTTT. This gives the protein CASSPRGGTGTDTQYF.

The chain carries TRBV19 and TRBJ2-3; D possibly corresponds to TRBD2 (5 bases). Trimming removed 6 bases at V and 6 bases at J, with 22 bases between. Germline V CDR1 and CDR2: LNHDA, SQIVND (reference sequence). This CDR3 comprises 16 residues. In nucleotides, the CDR3 is TGTGCCAGTAGACCCCCGGGATCCTGGAGGTCGGATACGCAGTATTTT. This encodes CASRPPGSWRSDTQYF.

This clonotype was recorded at least ten times. The gene calls are TRBV5-1 and TRBJ2-1; D remains ambiguous. The germline V gene encodes CDR1 SGHRS and CDR2 YFSETQ. CDR3 size: 15 residues. V gave up 0 bases and J gave up 0 bases, with 7 bases separating them. The CDR3, as DNA: TGCGCCAGCAGCTTGGGGCAACTCTCCTACAATGAGCAGTTCTTC. Its protein is CASSLGQLSYNEQFF.

The chain employs TRBV12-3 or TRBV12-4 and TRBJ1-5; D perhaps matches TRBD1 (6 bases). The CDR3 extends over 16 amino acids. The germline V and J ends were trimmed by 4 bases and 1 base, with 14 bases remaining between them. The CDR3 loop reads CASSSISGVSNQPQHF. CDR3 coding DNA: TGTGCCAGCAGTTCCATATCAGGGGTCAGCAATCAGCCCCAGCATTTT.

This clonotype showed up just a few times. The chain employs TRBV29-1 and TRBJ2-7; 9 bases fit TRBD1. V lost 6 bases and J lost 5; bases outside the gene matches: 17. The CDR3 consists of 16 residues. Germline values: CDR1 SQVTM, CDR2 ANQGSEA. CDR3 loop: CSVQTGGTYPSDEQYF. DNA for the CDR3: TGCAGCGTCCAGACAGGGGGAACGTATCCCAGTGACGAGCAGTACTTC.

This clonotype was detected only a few times. The gene calls are TRBV12-5 and TRBJ2-1; no firm D call. Germline CDR1 and CDR2: LGHNT and FRNRAP. This CDR3 contains 11 residues. V was trimmed by 7 bases and J by 4 bases, leaving 5 bases between them. The CDR3 is CASATYNEQFF. The CDR3 DNA reads TGTGCTAGTGCCACGTACAATGAGCAGTTCTTC. The whole variable domain, filled in from reference TRBV12-5 and TRBJ2-1, reads DARVTQTPRHKVTEMGQEVTMRCQPILGHNTVFWYRQTMMQGLELLAYFRNRAPLDDSGMPKDRFSAEMPDATLATLKIQPSEPRDSAVYFCASATYNEQFFGPGTRLTVL.

The table lists this clonotype with a few counts. The chain uses TRBV10-3 and TRBJ1-3; D possibly corresponds to TRBD1 (6 bases). The CDR3 is made up of 12 amino acids. V was trimmed by 9 bases and J by 2 bases, leaving 8 bases between them. Germline V gene data show CDR1 as ENHRY and CDR2 as SYGVKD. Here the CDR3 DNA reads TGTGCCATAGCAGGGGCTGGAAACACCATATATTTT. The encoded protein is CAIAGAGNTIYF.

This clonotype was seen at least ten times. V and J are TRBV7-6 and TRBJ2-2; 9 bases agree with TRBD1. The CDR3 is 15 residues long. Germline lookup yields CDR1 SGHVS and CDR2 FNYEAQ. V trimming: 7 bases; J trimming: 6 bases; junction bases outside the gene matches: 9. CDR3 DNA: TGTGCCAGCACCACACAGGGGGCGTACGCCGGGGAGCTGTTTTTT. This codes for CASTTQGAYAGELFF.

This clonotype was seen many times. The chain uses TRBV6-6 and TRBJ2-3, with TRBD2 as a possible D gene (6 bases). Germline V gene data show CDR1 as MNHNY and CDR2 as SVGAGI (reference sequence). V lost 4 bases, J lost 1 base, and 6 bases lay in between. This CDR3 contains 13 residues. The CDR3 sequence: CASSWGGTDTQYF. CDR3 DNA sequence: TGTGCCAGCAGTTGGGGGGGCACAGATACGCAGTATTTT.

J is TRBJ1-1 and V is TRBV18; D gene unclear. Germline CDR1 KGHSH, CDR2 LQKENI. The germline V and J ends were trimmed by 3 bases and 2 bases, with 7 bases remaining between them. This CDR3 is built from 13 residues. The CDR3: CASSPTSNTEAFF. The CDR3 coding sequence is TGTGCCAGCTCACCGACGAGTAACACTGAAGCTTTCTTT.

This clonotype has ten or more counts. The chain combines TRBV27 with TRBJ2-3; 9 bases align to TRBD1. Trimming at V came to 5 bases and at J to 2 bases, leaving 11 bases not matched to a gene. Per the germline V gene, CDR1 is MNHEY and CDR2 is SMNVEV (reference sequence). This CDR3 has 17 amino acids. The CDR3 sequence is CASSGRTGAPVTDTQYF. CDR3 nucleotide sequence: TGTGCCAGCAGTGGAAGGACAGGGGCACCTGTCACAGATACGCAGTATTTT.